The following is a T cell receptor beta chain sequence with its context. Its antigen remains unknown. This table comes from immunoSEQ multiplex PCR, and its TCRdb copy is limited to in-frame clones, with some not included. This table has about 120,000 clones, more than 80% appearing once. In germline, CDR1 is SGHTA, CDR2 FQGNSA. The CDR3 covers 15 residues. Trimming shortened V by 2 bases and J by 4 bases, and 12 bases separated the two germline ends. This sample was taken from a study of T cell responses to AZD1222 COVID-19 vaccine. Study-wide results and caveats: Spike-wide coverage was observed for vaccine-associated CD4 TCRs, with dominant responses at 160-218 and 743-854. White British ancestry dominated among donors, who included more females, and clonal diversity was possibly underestimated.

Sequenced here: peripheral blood, sampled on day 0 of AZD1222 vaccination. The receptor was derived from an adult in good health. The rearrangement joins TRBV7-2 to TRBJ1-3; D is ambiguous. This CDR3 reads CASSLFFRQGNTIYF. CDR3 DNA sequence: TGTGCCAGCAGCTTATTTTTTCGGCAGGGAAACACCATATATTTT.